This TCR beta chain was found in a study of blood T cell repertoires in COVID-19. Overall study: COVID-19 samples from acute and convalescent phases originated in the United States, Italy and Spain. The cDNA or gDNA used as material had been derived from T cells, B-cell-depleted T cells, or PBMCs.

Authors' analysis steps: Reference gene primer amplification in the assay estimated nucleated cell counts. Generated by immunoSEQ multiplex PCR, the TCRdb table keeps only in-frame clones and is missing some. The D gene and trimming were derived from the DNA, and the V and J assignments and clone size from that table. The profile shows about 120,000 clones, roughly 86% of them singletons. The CDR3 is made up of 13 amino acids. Unmatched junction bases numbered 5, after V lost 2 bases and J lost 8 bases. Germline V CDR1 and CDR2: MNHNS, SASEGT. The source material was peripheral blood. The V gene is TRBV6-1, the J gene TRBJ1-2; TRBD1 agrees at 7 bases. The TCR comes from a man aged 40-55 years with acute or convalescent COVID-19. CDR3 bases: TGTGCCAGCAGTGAAAGACAGGGCTCCGGCTACACCTTC. Translated: CASSERQGSGYTF.